The next 24 T cell receptor beta chains were all read from a single sample in a study of blood T cell repertoires in COVID-19. The assay was immunoSEQ multiplex PCR, and TCRdb's table has in-frame clones only and misses some. The data show over 60,000 clones, more than 75% seen once. Sequencing was performed on peripheral blood. Every receptor here comes from a woman aged 55-70 years with acute or convalescent COVID-19.

This clone was counted once. The J gene is TRBJ2-3, the V gene TRBV28; 12 bases are shared with TRBD2. The CDR3 runs 15 residues. Looked up from germline, CDR1 is MDHEN and CDR2 is SYDVKM. J gave up 12 bases and V 6 bases, and 13 bases lay outside the gene matches. In DNA, the CDR3 is TGTGCCAGCAGCACCGGGACTAGCGGGTTGCCGTCTCAGTATTTT. Translated: CASSTGTSGLPSQYF. The full variable domain, completed using reference TRBV28 and TRBJ2-3, is DVKVTQSSRYLVKRTGEKVFLECVQDMDHENMFWYRQDPGLGLRLIYFSYDVKMKEKGDIPEGYSVSREKKERFSLILESASTNQTSMYLCASSTGTSGLPSQYFGPGTRLTVL.

This chain connects TRBV5-1 to TRBJ2-3, with TRBD1 matching over 8 bases. V lost 4 bases and J lost 1; bases outside the gene matches: 5. The CDR3 consists of 15 residues. Germline V gene data show CDR1 as SGHRS and CDR2 as YFSETQ. The CDR3 sequence is CASSQGQAGTDTQYF. The CDR3 coding sequence is TGCGCCAGCAGCCAGGGACAGGCGGGCACAGATACGCAGTATTTT.

The chain joins TRBV7-2 to TRBJ1-2; no reliable D call. Trimming removed 4 bases at V and 4 bases at J, with 13 bases between. The CDR3 has 14 amino acids. The V gene's germline CDR1 is SGHTA and CDR2 FQGNSA. CDR3 sequence (DNA): TGTGCCAGCAGCTGGAAGACGGAGATCTATGGCTACACCTTC. It codes for CASSWKTEIYGYTF. Full variable domain (missing parts from reference TRBV7-2 and TRBJ1-2): GAGVSQSPSNKVTEKGKDVELRCDPISGHTALYWYRQSLGQGLEFLIYFQGNSAPDKSGLPSDRFSAERTGGSVSTLTIQRTQQEDSAVYLCASSWKTEIYGYTFGSGTRLTVV.

The chain links TRBV2 to TRBJ2-7; 7 bases fit TRBD1. The J segment lost 3 bases and the V segment lost 6 bases, leaving 11 bases of the junction unmatched. Germline V CDR1 and CDR2: SNHLY, FYNNEI. The CDR3 totals 15 residues. Here the CDR3 DNA reads TGTGCCAGCAGGGAACAGGGGAGTAGGAACTACGAGCAGTACTTC. Translated: CASREQGSRNYEQYF.

This sequence joins TRBV29-1 and TRBJ1-2; a weak D match, TRBD1 (6 bases). The CDR3 consists of 13 residues. Deletions cut 0 bases from V and 8 bases from J, with 13 bases between. Germline V gene data show CDR1 as SQVTM and CDR2 as ANQGSEA. CDR3 region: CSVEELQGGGYTF. CDR3 bases: TGCAGCGTTGAAGAATTACAGGGCGGGGGCTACACCTTC.

This sequence joins TRBV11-1 and TRBJ1-6, with TRBD1 as a possible D gene (5 bases). The V gene's germline CDR1 is SGHAT and CDR2 FQDESV (reference sequence). V dropped 6 bases and J dropped 5 bases, with 17 bases sitting between them. This CDR3 is 16 amino acids long. The CDR3 loop reads CASRSNKAGNNSPLHF. The CDR3 DNA is TGTGCCAGCAGATCCAACAAGGCAGGGAATAATTCACCCCTCCACTTT.

The CDR3 DNA follows: TGTGCCAGCAGTTCGGCGGGGGGCTTAACTTACAATGAGCAGTTCTTC. Amino acid sequence: CASSSAGGLTYNEQFF. This chain uses TRBV27 with TRBJ2-1, with 8 bases matching TRBD2. Germline assignment: CDR1 MNHEY and CDR2 SMNVEV (reference sequence). With 4 bases clipped from V and 4 bases from J, the junction kept 9 bases outside the gene matches. The CDR3 runs 16 residues.

This rearrangement joins TRBV11-3 to TRBJ2-1, with 11 bases lining up with TRBD1. Germline CDR1 is SGHNT and CDR2 is YENEEA. J gave up 7 bases and V 5 bases, and 16 bases lay outside the gene matches. CDR3 length: 18 residues. CDR3 protein: CASSRDGRGQGGRNEQFF. The CDR3 DNA reads as TGTGCCAGCAGCCGAGATGGACGGGGACAGGGGGGTAGAAATGAGCAGTTCTTC.

The rearrangement links TRBV24-1 to TRBJ2-3; 8 positions match TRBD2. The junction had 4 bases not matched to a gene; V was cut back by 1 base and J by 2 bases. The germline CDR1 and CDR2 sequences are KGHDR and SFDVKD. The CDR3 is 16 amino acids. Here the CDR3 DNA reads TGTGCCACCAGTGATTTTGGGACTAGTTTCACAGATACGCAGTATTTT. This gives the protein CATSDFGTSFTDTQYF.

The gene calls are TRBV19 and TRBJ1-1; no clear D. The CDR3 extends over 13 amino acids. Germline assignment: CDR1 LNHDA and CDR2 SQIVND (reference sequence). The V gene lost 5 bases and the J gene lost 0 bases, with 7 bases spanning the gap. CDR3 sequence (DNA): TGTGCCAGTAGTCGAGGTTTGAACACTGAAGCTTTCTTT. This sequence encodes CASSRGLNTEAFF.

The chain links TRBV7-3 to TRBJ2-2; TRBD1 might be the D (5 bases). Germline V gene sequence: CDR1 SGHTA, CDR2 FQGTGA. The V gene lost 6 bases and the J gene lost 6 bases, with 17 bases spanning the gap. The CDR3 has 15 amino acids. This CDR3 is CASSSKDPGSGELFF. The CDR3 DNA reads as TGTGCCAGCAGTTCAAAGGACCCAGGGTCCGGGGAGCTGTTTTTT.

This chain joins TRBV5-1 and TRBJ1-4, with 7 bases matching TRBD1. With V trimmed by 0 bases and J by 8 bases, 10 bases remained unmatched. The V gene's germline CDR1 is SGHRS and CDR2 YFSETQ. The CDR3 has 16 amino acids. CDR3 region: CASSLDTGARSEKLFF. The CDR3, as DNA: TGCGCCAGCAGCTTGGATACAGGGGCCAGGTCGGAAAAACTGTTTTTT.

This chain links TRBV10-3 with TRBJ2-2; D not certain. This CDR3 is 15 amino acids long. V was pared by 1 base and J by 4 bases, with 10 bases between. Germline values: CDR1 ENHRY, CDR2 SYGVKD. The CDR3 loop reads CAISEYQAGTGELFF. The CDR3 bases are TGTGCCATCAGTGAGTACCAAGCTGGCACCGGGGAGCTGTTTTTT.

The chain is built from TRBV7-2 and TRBJ1-1; D not certain. The CDR3 consists of 15 residues. Trimming cost V 2 bases and J 1 base, with 11 bases left between them. The germline V gene encodes CDR1 SGHTA and CDR2 FQGNSA. CDR3 sequence: CASSLMGSTNTEAFF. The CDR3 region has the DNA TGTGCCAGCAGCTTAATGGGCAGCACGAACACTGAAGCTTTCTTT.

The gene calls are TRBV2 and TRBJ2-7, with a weak D call TRBD1 (7 bases). V was cut by 6 bases and J by 0 bases, with 15 bases left in between. The germline V gene encodes CDR1 SNHLY and CDR2 FYNNEI. This CDR3 contains 15 residues. This CDR3 reads CASRRDSSPSYEQYF. The CDR3 DNA follows: TGTGCCAGCAGGCGGGACAGCAGTCCCTCCTACGAGCAGTACTTC.

The chain uses TRBV5-8 and TRBJ2-2, with TRBD2 as a possible D gene (6 bases). The V gene's germline CDR1 is SGHTS and CDR2 YDEGEE. Trimming removed 5 bases from V and 4 bases from J, with 12 bases in between. There are 14 residues in the CDR3. In DNA, the CDR3 is TGTGCCAGCAGTTTCGACGGGGGCACCGGGGAGCTGTTTTTT. This codes for CASSFDGGTGELFF.

This clone was counted a single time. The chain couples TRBV5-6 to TRBJ1-5, with 7 bases matching TRBD1. This CDR3 comprises 14 residues. From germline, CDR1 is SGHDT and CDR2 YYEEEE. Trimming cost V 3 bases and J 4 bases; bases outside gene matches: 4. The CDR3 sequence is CASSYRGQNQPQHF. In DNA form, the CDR3 reads TGTGCCAGCAGCTACAGGGGCCAAAATCAGCCCCAGCATTTT.

CDR3 in DNA: TGTGCCAGCGGTAGAGGGGGAGATCGCTACGAGCAGTACTTC. Translated: CASGRGGDRYEQYF. The chain combines TRBV7-6 with TRBJ2-7; D perhaps matches TRBD1 (6 bases). The V gene's germline CDR1 is SGHVS and CDR2 FNYEAQ. The V and J ends lost 8 bases and 3 bases respectively, with 17 bases between them. The CDR3 is made up of 14 amino acids.

This clone was detected a few times. The CDR3 coding sequence is TGTGCCAGCAGTTCGCACAGGCGGAAGAATGAAAAACTGTTTTTT. Translated: CASSSHRRKNEKLFF. This sequence joins TRBV6-5 and TRBJ1-4; the D gene is possibly TRBD1 (5 bases). Looked up from germline, CDR1 is MNHEY and CDR2 is SVGAGI. Trimming took 4 bases from V and 5 from J, leaving 14 bases between them. The CDR3 is 15 residues long.

The V and J genes are TRBV5-1 and TRBJ2-2, with 8 bases identical to TRBD2. After removal of 0 bases from V and 8 bases from J, the junction contained 15 bases not matched to a gene. The CDR3 sequence is 18 residues long. Germline values: CDR1 SGHRS, CDR2 YFSETQ. CDR3 DNA: TGCGCCAGCAGCTTGGTGGGCGGGGCGGGGGGATCCGGAGGGGAGCTGTTTTTT. This codes for CASSLVGGAGGSGGELFF.

The rearrangement joins TRBV28 to TRBJ1-1; D is ambiguous. The CDR3 spans 12 residues. Germline values: CDR1 MDHEN, CDR2 SYDVKM. V was shortened by 4 bases and J by 0 bases, with 3 bases between the two germline ends. For the CDR3, the DNA is TGTGCCAGCAGTTCAGTGAACACTGAAGCTTTCTTT. Its protein is CASSSVNTEAFF.

The J gene is TRBJ2-1, the V gene TRBV19; the D is unclear. Trimming removed 7 bases at V and 8 bases at J, with 21 bases between. The CDR3 totals 15 residues. The germline V gene encodes CDR1 LNHDA and CDR2 SQIVND (reference sequence). CDR3 DNA: TGTGCCAGTAACCCGGCCGAGTTGGGTGGGCATGAGCAGTTCTTC. Residues: CASNPAELGGHEQFF.

The CDR3 loop reads CATSDGDSSYEQYF. The CDR3 coding sequence is TGTGCCACCAGTGATGGCGACAGCTCCTACGAGCAGTACTTC. This rearrangement joins TRBV24-1 to TRBJ2-7; the D gene is possibly TRBD1 (5 bases). The CDR3 has 14 residues. Germline lookup yields CDR1 KGHDR and CDR2 SFDVKD. V shed 3 bases and J shed 0 bases, with 8 bases lying between them.

The rearrangement joins TRBV7-9 to TRBJ2-1; tentatively, D is TRBD1 (5 bases). This CDR3 has 15 residues. The V gene's germline CDR1 is SEHNR and CDR2 FQNEAQ (reference sequence). Deletions cut 4 bases from V and 4 bases from J, with 14 bases between. The CDR3 DNA reads as TGTGCCAGCAGCTCCCCTGGGGCTCTTTACAATGAGCAGTTCTTC. Protein: CASSSPGALYNEQFF.